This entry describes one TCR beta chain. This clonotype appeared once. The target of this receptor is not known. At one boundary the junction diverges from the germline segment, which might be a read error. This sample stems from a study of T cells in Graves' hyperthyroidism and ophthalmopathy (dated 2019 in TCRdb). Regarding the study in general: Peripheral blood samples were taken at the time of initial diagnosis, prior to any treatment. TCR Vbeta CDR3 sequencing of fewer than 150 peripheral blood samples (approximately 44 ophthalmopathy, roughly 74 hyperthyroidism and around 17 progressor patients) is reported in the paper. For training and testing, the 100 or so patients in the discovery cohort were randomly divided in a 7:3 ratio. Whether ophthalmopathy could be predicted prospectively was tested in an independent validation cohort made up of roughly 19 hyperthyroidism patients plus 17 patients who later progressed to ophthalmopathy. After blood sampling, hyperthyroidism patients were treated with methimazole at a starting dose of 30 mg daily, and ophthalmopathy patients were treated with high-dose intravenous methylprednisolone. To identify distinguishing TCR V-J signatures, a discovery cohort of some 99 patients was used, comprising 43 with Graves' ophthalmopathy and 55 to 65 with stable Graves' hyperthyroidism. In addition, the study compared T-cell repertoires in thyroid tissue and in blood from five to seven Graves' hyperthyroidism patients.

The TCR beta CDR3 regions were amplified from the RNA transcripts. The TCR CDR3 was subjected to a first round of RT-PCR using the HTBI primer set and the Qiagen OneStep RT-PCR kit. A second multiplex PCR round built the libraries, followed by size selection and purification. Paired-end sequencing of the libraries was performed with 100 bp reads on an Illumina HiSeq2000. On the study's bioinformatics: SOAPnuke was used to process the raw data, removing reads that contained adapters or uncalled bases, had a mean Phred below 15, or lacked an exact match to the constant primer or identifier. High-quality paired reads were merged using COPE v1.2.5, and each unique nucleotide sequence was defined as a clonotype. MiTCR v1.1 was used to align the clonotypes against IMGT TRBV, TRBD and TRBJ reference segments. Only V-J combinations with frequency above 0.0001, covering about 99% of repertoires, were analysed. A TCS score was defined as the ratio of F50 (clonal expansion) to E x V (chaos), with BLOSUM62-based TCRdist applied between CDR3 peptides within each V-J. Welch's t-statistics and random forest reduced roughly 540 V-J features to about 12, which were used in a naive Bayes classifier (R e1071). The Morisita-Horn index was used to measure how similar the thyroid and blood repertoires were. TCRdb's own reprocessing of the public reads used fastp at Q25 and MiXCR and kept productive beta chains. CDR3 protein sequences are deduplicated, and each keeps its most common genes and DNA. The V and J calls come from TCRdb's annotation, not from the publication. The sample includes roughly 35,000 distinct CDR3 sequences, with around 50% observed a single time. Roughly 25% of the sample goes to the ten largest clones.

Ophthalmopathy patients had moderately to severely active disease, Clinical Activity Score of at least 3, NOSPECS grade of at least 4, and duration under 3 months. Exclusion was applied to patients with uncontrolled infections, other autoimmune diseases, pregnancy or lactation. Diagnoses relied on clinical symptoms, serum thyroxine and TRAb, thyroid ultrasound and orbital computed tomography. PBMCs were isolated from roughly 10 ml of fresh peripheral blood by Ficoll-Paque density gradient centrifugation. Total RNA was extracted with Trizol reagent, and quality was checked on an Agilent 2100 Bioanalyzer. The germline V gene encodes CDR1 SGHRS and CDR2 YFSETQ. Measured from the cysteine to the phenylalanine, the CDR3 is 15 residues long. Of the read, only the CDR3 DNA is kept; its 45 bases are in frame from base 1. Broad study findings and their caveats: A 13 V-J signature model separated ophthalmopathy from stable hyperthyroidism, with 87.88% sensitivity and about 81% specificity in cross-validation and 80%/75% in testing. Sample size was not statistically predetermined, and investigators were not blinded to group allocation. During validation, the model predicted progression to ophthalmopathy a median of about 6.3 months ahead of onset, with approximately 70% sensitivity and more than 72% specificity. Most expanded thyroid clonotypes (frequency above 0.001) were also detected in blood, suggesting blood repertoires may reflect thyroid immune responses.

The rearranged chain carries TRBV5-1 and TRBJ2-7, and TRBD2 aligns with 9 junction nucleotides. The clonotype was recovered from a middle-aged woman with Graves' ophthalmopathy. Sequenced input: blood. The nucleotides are TGCGCCGGCAGCTGGGGGTCTAGCGGGGATTACGAGCAGTACTTC. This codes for CAGSWGSSGDYEQYF.